This T cell receptor beta chain was retrieved from a study of identical twins. The CDR3 consists of 15 residues. CDR1 is SGHTA, CDR2 FQGNSA, per germline. V shed 2 bases, J shed 6 bases, and the junction held 4 bases outside the gene matches. TCRdb re-called the 5' RACE reads with MiXCR, one entry per CDR3 protein. Of a few hundred thousand distinct CDR3 sequences in the sample, more than 6.5% were seen once. The data also belong to a second study, concerning yellow fever vaccine responses in identical twins.

The sample taken for sequencing was memory (CD45RO+) T cells sorted from blood. The TCR was taken from a woman under 30 in good health. The rearrangement links TRBV7-2 to TRBJ2-3; 11 positions agree with TRBD2. In DNA, the CDR3 is TGTGCCAGCAGCTTAATGGGACTAGCGGCTGATACGCAGTATTTT. Translated, it gives CASSLMGLAADTQYF.